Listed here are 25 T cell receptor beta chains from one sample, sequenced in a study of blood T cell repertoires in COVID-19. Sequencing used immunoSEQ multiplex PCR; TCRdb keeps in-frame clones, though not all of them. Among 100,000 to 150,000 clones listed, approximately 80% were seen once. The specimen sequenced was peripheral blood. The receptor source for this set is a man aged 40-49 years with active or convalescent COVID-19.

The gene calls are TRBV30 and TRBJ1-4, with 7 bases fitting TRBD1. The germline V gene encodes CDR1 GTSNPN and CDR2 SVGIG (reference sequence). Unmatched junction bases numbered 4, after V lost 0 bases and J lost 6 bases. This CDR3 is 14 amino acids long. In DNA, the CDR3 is TGTGCCTGGAGTGTAGGGGGGACAGATGAAAAACTGTTTTTT. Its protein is CAWSVGGTDEKLFF.

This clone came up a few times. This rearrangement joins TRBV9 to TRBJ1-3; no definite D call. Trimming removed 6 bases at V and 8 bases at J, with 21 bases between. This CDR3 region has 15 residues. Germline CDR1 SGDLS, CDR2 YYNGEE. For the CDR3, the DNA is TGTGCCAGCACCCGGGATCCCTACGACGGGGACACCATATATTTT. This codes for CASTRDPYDGDTIYF. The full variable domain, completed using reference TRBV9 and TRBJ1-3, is DSGVTQTPKHLITATGQRVTLRCSPRSGDLSVYWYQQSLDQGLQFLIQYYNGEERAKGNILERFSAQQFPDLHSELNLSSLELGDSALYFCASTRDPYDGDTIYFGEGSWLTVV.

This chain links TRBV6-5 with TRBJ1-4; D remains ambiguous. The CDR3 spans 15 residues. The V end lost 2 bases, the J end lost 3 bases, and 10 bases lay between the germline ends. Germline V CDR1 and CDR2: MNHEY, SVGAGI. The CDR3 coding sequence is TGTGCCAGCAGTTACGGAGGCCGGGCTAATGAAAAACTGTTTTTT. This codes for CASSYGGRANEKLFF.

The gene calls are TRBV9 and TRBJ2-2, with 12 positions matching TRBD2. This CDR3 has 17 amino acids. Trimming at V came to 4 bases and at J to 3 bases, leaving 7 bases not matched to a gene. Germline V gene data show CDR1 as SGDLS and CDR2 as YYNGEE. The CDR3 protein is CASSSRLAGAHTGELFF. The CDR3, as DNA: TGTGCCAGCAGCTCCCGACTAGCGGGGGCACACACCGGGGAGCTGTTTTTT.

In nucleotides, the CDR3 is TGTGCCAGCAGCCTTCGGGGGGCCCAGATGAATACGCAGTATTTT. It codes for CASSLRGAQMNTQYF. The V call is TRBV7-2, the J call TRBJ2-3, with D maybe TRBD2 (7 bases). Germline CDR1 and CDR2: SGHTA and FQGNSA. The CDR3 runs to 15 residues. V was pared by 5 bases and J by 7 bases, with 19 bases between.

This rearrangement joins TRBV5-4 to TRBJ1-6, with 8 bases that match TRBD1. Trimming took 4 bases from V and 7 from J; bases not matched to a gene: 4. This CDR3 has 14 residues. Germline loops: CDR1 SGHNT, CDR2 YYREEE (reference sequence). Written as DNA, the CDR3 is TGTGCCAGCAGCCGGACAGGGATGAATTCACCCCTCCACTTT. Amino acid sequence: CASSRTGMNSPLHF.

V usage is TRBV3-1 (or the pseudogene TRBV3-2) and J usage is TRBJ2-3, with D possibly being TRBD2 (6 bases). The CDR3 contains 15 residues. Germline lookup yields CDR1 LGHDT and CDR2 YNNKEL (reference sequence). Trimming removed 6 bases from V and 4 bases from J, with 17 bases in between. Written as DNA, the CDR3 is TGTGCCAGCAGACTAACGGGACTCGGCGCAGATACGCAGTATTTT. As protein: CASRLTGLGADTQYF.

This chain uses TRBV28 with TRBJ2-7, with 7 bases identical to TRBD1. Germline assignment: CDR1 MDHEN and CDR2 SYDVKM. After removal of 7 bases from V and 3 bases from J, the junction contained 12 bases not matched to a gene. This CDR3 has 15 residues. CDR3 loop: CASTSEQGSYYEQYF. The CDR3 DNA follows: TGTGCCAGCACTTCCGAACAGGGGAGCTACTACGAGCAGTACTTC.

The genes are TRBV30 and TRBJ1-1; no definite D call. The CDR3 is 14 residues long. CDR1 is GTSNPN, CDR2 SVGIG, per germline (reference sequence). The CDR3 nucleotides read TGTGCATCCGGAGTGGTTTCGCCTCGGGTCCCAGCTTTCTTT. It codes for CASGVVSPRVPAFF.

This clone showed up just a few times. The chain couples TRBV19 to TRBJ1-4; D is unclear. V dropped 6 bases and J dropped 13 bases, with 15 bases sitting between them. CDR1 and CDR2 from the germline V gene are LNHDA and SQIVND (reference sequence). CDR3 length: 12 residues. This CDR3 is CASRMYSSGLFF. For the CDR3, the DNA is TGTGCCAGTAGAATGTACAGCTCAGGACTGTTTTTT.

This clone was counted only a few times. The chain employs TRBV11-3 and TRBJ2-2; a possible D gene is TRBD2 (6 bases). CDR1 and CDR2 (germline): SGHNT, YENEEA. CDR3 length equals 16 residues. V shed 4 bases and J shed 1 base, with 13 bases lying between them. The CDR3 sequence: CASSSPVRGNTGELFF. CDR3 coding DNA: TGTGCCAGCAGCTCCCCGGTGCGGGGGAACACCGGGGAGCTGTTTTTT.

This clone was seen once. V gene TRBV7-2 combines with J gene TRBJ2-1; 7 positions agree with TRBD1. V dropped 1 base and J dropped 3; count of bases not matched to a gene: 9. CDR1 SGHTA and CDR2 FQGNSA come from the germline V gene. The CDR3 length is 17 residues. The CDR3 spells CASSLVPGDSFYNEQFF. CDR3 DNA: TGTGCCAGCAGCTTAGTTCCCGGGGACAGCTTCTACAATGAGCAGTTCTTC.

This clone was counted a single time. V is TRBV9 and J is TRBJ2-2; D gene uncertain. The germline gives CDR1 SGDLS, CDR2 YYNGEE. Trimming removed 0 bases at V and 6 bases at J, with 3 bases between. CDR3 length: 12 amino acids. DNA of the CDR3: TGTGCCAGCAGCGTAGTCGCCGGGGAGCTGTTTTTT. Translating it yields CASSVVAGELFF.

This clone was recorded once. The CDR3 loop is CASLERGGGIRDTQYF. CDR3 in DNA: TGTGCCAGTTTAGAGCGGGGAGGGGGAATAAGAGATACGCAGTATTTT. The chain couples TRBV19 to TRBJ2-3; D is perhaps TRBD2 (7 bases). There are 16 residues in the CDR3. V lost 8 bases, J lost 5 bases, and 23 bases lay in between. Germline CDR1 is LNHDA and CDR2 is SQIVND (reference sequence).

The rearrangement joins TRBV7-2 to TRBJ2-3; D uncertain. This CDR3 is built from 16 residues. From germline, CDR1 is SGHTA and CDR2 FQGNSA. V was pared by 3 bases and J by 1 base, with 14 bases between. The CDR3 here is CASSLVTPFGTDTQYF. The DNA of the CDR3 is TGTGCCAGCAGCTTGGTCACACCGTTCGGCACAGATACGCAGTATTTT.

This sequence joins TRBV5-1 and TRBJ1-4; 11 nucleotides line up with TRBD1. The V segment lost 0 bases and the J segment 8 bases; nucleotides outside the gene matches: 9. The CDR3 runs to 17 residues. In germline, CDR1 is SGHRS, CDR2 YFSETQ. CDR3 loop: CASSLGSGTGGSEKLFF. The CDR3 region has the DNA TGCGCCAGCAGCTTGGGCTCCGGGACAGGGGGGAGCGAAAAACTGTTTTTT.

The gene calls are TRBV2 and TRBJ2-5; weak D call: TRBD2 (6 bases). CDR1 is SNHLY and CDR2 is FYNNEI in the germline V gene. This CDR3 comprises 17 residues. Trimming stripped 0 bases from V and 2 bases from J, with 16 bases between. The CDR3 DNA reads TGTGCCAGCAGTGAAGCAGGCCGGGCGGGGCGACAAGAGACCCAGTACTTC. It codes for CASSEAGRAGRQETQYF.

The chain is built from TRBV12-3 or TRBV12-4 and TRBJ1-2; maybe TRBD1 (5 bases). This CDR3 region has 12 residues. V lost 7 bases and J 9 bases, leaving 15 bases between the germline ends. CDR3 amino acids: CASTPQGRSYTF. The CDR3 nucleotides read TGTGCCAGCACCCCGCAGGGTAGGAGCTACACCTTC.

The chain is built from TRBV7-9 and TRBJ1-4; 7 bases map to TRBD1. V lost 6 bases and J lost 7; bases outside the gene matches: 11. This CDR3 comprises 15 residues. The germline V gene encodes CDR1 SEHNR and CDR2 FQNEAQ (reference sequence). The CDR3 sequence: CASRRDDRDGEKLFF. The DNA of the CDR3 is TGTGCCAGCAGGAGAGACGACAGGGATGGTGAAAAACTGTTTTTT.

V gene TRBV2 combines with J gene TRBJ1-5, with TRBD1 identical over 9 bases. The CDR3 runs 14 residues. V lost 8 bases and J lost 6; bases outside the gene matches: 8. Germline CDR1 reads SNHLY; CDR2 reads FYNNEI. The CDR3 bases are TGTGCCAGCGTACAGGGGGCCTCCGGTCAGCCCCAGCATTTT. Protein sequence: CASVQGASGQPQHF.

CDR3 residues: CASTRAGGVTDTQYF. The CDR3 DNA follows: TGTGCCAGCACCAGAGCGGGAGGCGTCACAGATACGCAGTATTTT. The chain employs TRBV2 and TRBJ2-3, with 9 bases aligning to TRBD2. This CDR3 comprises 15 residues. The V and J ends lost 7 bases and 2 bases, in that order; junction bases with no gene match: 7. Germline V gene data show CDR1 as SNHLY and CDR2 as FYNNEI.

The chain's CDR3 is CASSLIPGQQNTDTQYF. The CDR3 region has the DNA TGCGCCAGCAGCTTAATCCCGGGACAGCAAAACACAGATACGCAGTATTTT. The J gene is TRBJ2-3, the V gene TRBV5-1; 7 nucleotides agree with TRBD1. The CDR3 sequence is 17 residues long. With 2 bases clipped from V and 2 bases from J, the junction kept 11 bases outside the gene matches. Germline V gene lookup returns CDR1 SGHRS and CDR2 YFSETQ.

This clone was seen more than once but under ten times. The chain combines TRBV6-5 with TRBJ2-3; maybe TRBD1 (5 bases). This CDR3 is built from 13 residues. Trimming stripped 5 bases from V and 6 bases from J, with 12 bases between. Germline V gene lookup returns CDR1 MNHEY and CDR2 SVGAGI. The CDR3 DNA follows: TGTGCCAGCAGTCAGGGATTGGGGGATACGCAGTATTTT. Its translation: CASSQGLGDTQYF.

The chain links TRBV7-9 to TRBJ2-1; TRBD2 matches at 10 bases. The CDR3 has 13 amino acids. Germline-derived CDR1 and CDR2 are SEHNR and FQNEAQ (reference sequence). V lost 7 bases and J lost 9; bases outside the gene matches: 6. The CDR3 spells CASILAGGGEQFF. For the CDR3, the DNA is TGTGCCAGCATATTAGCGGGAGGAGGTGAGCAGTTCTTC.

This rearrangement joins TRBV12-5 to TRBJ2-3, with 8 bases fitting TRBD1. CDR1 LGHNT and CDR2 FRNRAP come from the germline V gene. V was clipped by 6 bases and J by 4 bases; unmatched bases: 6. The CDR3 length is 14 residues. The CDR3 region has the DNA TGTGCTAGTGGCCCAGGGGGCAAGGCAGATACGCAGTATTTT. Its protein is CASGPGGKADTQYF.